This is a list of T cell receptor beta chains from one sample in a study of fetal regulatory T cell absence and autoimmunity. TCRdb keeps only in-frame clones here, not all; method: immunoSEQ multiplex PCR. The table has around 100,000 clones, about two thirds seen once; the top ten hold roughly 2%. The sequenced sample consisted of pancreas tissue. The receptors here all came from a male donor with IPEX syndrome. The conserved cysteine and the conserved F or W are not part of the CDR3 here. D genes are given only for firm matches.

D: TRBD2; V: TRBV30; CDR3: AWSISRTSGQETQY
D: -; V: TRBV19; CDR3: ASSSLTGTPGNTIY
D: TRBD1; V: TRBV5-8; CDR3: ASSLGTGLNEKLF
D: TRBD2; V: TRBV14; CDR3: ASSQPSGRGNEQF
D: -; V: TRBV5-1; CDR3: ASSLGSGREQF
D: TRBD2; V: TRBV10-3; CDR3: ATGREAYEQY
D: -; V: TRBV5-1; CDR3: ASSLAGPNEQF
D: -; V: TRBV6-1; CDR3: ASSEGNIQY
D: TRBD2; V: TRBV13; CDR3: ASSPLAGGPENEQF
D: TRBD2; V: TRBV7-6; CDR3: ASSLAGGPVDTQY
D: -; V: TRBV11-2; CDR3: ASSALSTTGELF
D: TRBD1; V: TRBV12-5; CDR3: ASGSGQGQPQH
D: -; V: TRBV7-6; CDR3: ASSLVGVGYGYT
D: TRBD2; V: TRBV4-3; CDR3: ASSQGVAGVYNEQF
D: -; V: TRBV5-4; CDR3: ASSLQGPQETQY
D: TRBD1; V: TRBV13; CDR3: ASSSRDRGRTDTQY
D: TRBD1; V: TRBV6-5; CDR3: ASSYEGARAGELF
D: -; V: TRBV29-1; CDR3: SGRFLAGYYNEQF
D: -; V: TRBV1; CDR3: TSSQELAGGPSSYEQY
D: -; V: TRBV2; CDR3: ASGAKNIQY
D: -; V: TRBV27; CDR3: ASSLMGGGNYGYT
D: -; V: TRBV5-4; CDR3: ASSPRDFPFSDTQY
D: -; V: TRBV7-6; CDR3: ASSLQPTRETQY
D: -; V: TRBV5-4; CDR3: AGHRDGANVLT
D: -; V: TRBV6-1; CDR3: ASIIQIGSNYEQY
D: -; V: TRBV27; CDR3: ASSLSWGSNQPQH
D: TRBD1; V: TRBV10-3; CDR3: AIASPGTGAPGELF
D: -; V: TRBV6-5; CDR3: ASSYDRTHYGYT
D: -; V: TRBV5-1; CDR3: ASSWLGATHGETQY
D: -; V: TRBV6-5; CDR3: ASSYIRGSPLH
D: -; V: TRBV6-1; CDR3: ASSERGVGEVGEKLF
D: TRBD2; V: TRBV11-2; CDR3: ASSSSGGAYNEQF
D: TRBD2; V: TRBV12-5; CDR3: ASGRGLAGTYEQY
D: -; V: TRBV13; CDR3: ASSPDSGNTIY
D: -; V: TRBV20-1; CDR3: SPIRQETQY
D: -; V: TRBV4-1; CDR3: ASSLDRSYEQY
D: -; V: TRBV18; CDR3: ASSQGEKLF
D: TRBD1; V: TRBV5-1; CDR3: ASSFNGQGARDTQY
D: TRBD1; V: TRBV6-1; CDR3: ATATGVNTGELF
D: -; V: TRBV5-1; CDR3: ASSLSSRSYEQY
D: -; V: TRBV29-1; CDR3: SAGKETQY
D: -; V: TRBV19; CDR3: ASSYRDDYGYT
D: TRBD1; V: TRBV6-5; CDR3: ASSYSPGQSAYGYT
D: -; V: TRBV5-4; CDR3: ASSFRQGTEGETQY
D: -; V: TRBV27; CDR3: ASGPTREQY
D: -; V: TRBV6-5; CDR3: ASSYGPLARDEQY
D: -; V: TRBV19; CDR3: ASLRQGPGNTIY
D: -; V: TRBV11-3; CDR3: ASSLGHESGAF
D: -; V: TRBV6-5; CDR3: ASSYNRENSPLH
D: -; V: TRBV9; CDR3: ASSDRGTDTQY